The 15 T cell receptor beta chains reported below all come from one sample, sequenced in a study of T cells after yellow fever vaccination. TCRdb reprocessed the 5' RACE reads with MiXCR, giving one entry per CDR3 protein. The top ten clones hold roughly 3.3% of a sample with 250,000 to 300,000 distinct CDR3 sequences, 5.2% of them seen once. The material was CD4+ T cells sorted from PBMCs, obtained on the day of the yellow fever booster vaccination. Receptors were obtained from a man between 18 and 35 years old who received the YFV17D yellow fever vaccine.

This clonotype was counted between two and nine times. J is TRBJ1-1 and V is TRBV7-6; D remains unclear. Trimming took 5 bases from V and 0 from J, leaving 10 bases between them. The CDR3 extends over 14 amino acids. Germline loops: CDR1 SGHVS, CDR2 FNYEAQ. The CDR3, as DNA: TGTGCCAGCAGCCAGGACTTTATGAACACTGAAGCTTTCTTT. Translating it yields CASSQDFMNTEAFF.

The rearrangement uses TRBV5-1 and TRBJ2-1, with D perhaps TRBD1 (6 bases). CDR1 SGHRS and CDR2 YFSETQ come from the germline V gene. CDR3 length: 14 residues. Trimming removed 5 bases at V and 5 bases at J, with 14 bases between. The CDR3 bases are TGCGCCAGCAGAAAGGGGGATTTGGACAATGAGCAGTTCTTC. Its protein product is CASRKGDLDNEQFF. Variable domain in full (rest from reference TRBV5-1 and TRBJ2-1): KAGVTQTPRYLIKTRGQQVTLSCSPISGHRSVSWYQQTPGQGLQFLFEYFSETQRNKGNFPGRFSGRQFSNSRSEMNVSTLELGDSALYLCASRKGDLDNEQFFGPGTRLTVL.

This clonotype was observed at least ten times. The CDR3, as DNA: TGTGCCAGCAGCTTAGCGCTAGCGGGTGAGCAGTACGTC. Encoded protein: CASSLALAGEQYV. The genes are TRBV7-9 and TRBJ2-7; 8 bases fit TRBD2. There are 13 residues in the CDR3. V was pared by 0 bases and J by 7 bases, with 2 bases of the junction left unmatched. Germline V gene lookup returns CDR1 SEHNR and CDR2 FQNEAQ (reference sequence).

This clonotype occurred many times. The chain combines TRBV19 with TRBJ2-1, with D possibly matching TRBD1 (5 bases). The germline gives CDR1 LNHDA, CDR2 SQIVND (reference sequence). The CDR3 loop spans 12 amino acids. With 6 bases removed from V and 16 bases from J, the gap between germline ends came to 19 bases. The CDR3 nucleotides read TGTGCCAGTAGCAAGACCGACAGTCTTCGCTTCTTC. Its translation: CASSKTDSLRFF.

This clonotype came up many times. This rearrangement joins TRBV11-2 to TRBJ2-7; tentative D call: TRBD1 (5 bases). V lost 3 bases and J 7 bases, leaving 13 bases between the germline ends. The CDR3 has 13 residues. Germline loops: CDR1 SGHAT, CDR2 FQNNGV. CDR3 bases: TGTGCCAGCAGCTTTAGGGGTTCGAGGGAGCAGTACTTC. Its translation: CASSFRGSREQYF.

The rearrangement links TRBV18 to TRBJ2-3; 8 bases are a match to TRBD2. This CDR3 is 20 amino acids long. The germline V gene has CDR1 KGHSH and CDR2 LQKENI. J was trimmed by 5 bases and V by 0 bases; bases with no gene match: 19. CDR3 bases: TGTGCCAGCTCACCACCCTGGTCTAGCGGGTCCTCATTGACTGGAGATACGCAGTATTTT. This gives the protein CASSPPWSSGSSLTGDTQYF.

The chain recombines TRBV14 with TRBJ2-5; no reliable D call. V gave up 2 bases and J gave up 2 bases, with 9 bases separating them. The CDR3 contains 14 residues. CDR1 is SGHDN, CDR2 FVKESK, per germline. The CDR3 reads CASSQRAGQETQYF. The DNA of the CDR3 is TGTGCCAGCAGCCAACGGGCAGGACAAGAGACCCAGTACTTC.

This clonotype has only a few counts. The chain uses TRBV6-1 and TRBJ1-5, with a weak D call TRBD1 (5 bases). The CDR3 is made up of 16 amino acids. CDR1 and CDR2 from the germline V gene are MNHNS and SASEGT. The V gene lost 6 bases and the J gene lost 0 bases, with 15 bases spanning the gap. In DNA, the CDR3 is TGTGCCAGCAGATACGGACACCCTTATAGCAATCAGCCCCAGCATTTT. This gives the protein CASRYGHPYSNQPQHF.

This clonotype was found many times. The V gene is TRBV15, the J gene TRBJ2-7; 10 bases line up with TRBD1. The CDR3 extends over 18 amino acids. V shed 0 bases and J 3 bases; nucleotides not matched to a gene: 11. Germline assignment: CDR1 LNHNV and CDR2 YYDKDF (reference sequence). CDR3 sequence (DNA): TGTGCCACCAGCAGAGATCCCGCCCGGGACAGGGGAGGCTACGAGCAGTACTTC. It translates to CATSRDPARDRGGYEQYF.

The chain combines TRBV4-1 with TRBJ1-4; TRBD1 is a possible D gene (5 bases). This CDR3 contains 13 residues. The V gene's germline CDR1 is MGHRA and CDR2 YSYEKL. V lost 4 bases, J lost 8 bases, and 11 bases lay in between. In DNA, the CDR3 is TGCGCCAGCAGCCGAGGGACGCGAGAAAAACTGTTTTTT. This codes for CASSRGTREKLFF.

This chain joins TRBV6-2 or TRBV6-3 and TRBJ1-2; D not resolved. Per germline, CDR1 MNHEY and CDR2 SVGEGT. V dropped 1 base and J dropped 2 bases, with 8 bases sitting between them. This CDR3 has 14 residues. The CDR3 nucleotides are TGTGCCAGCAGTTACTTACCCTCGAACTATGGCTACACCTTC. Its protein product is CASSYLPSNYGYTF.

In this sample, this clonotype turned up many times. This sequence joins TRBV7-9 and TRBJ1-1, with D unresolved. The CDR3 extends over 15 amino acids. The germline V gene has CDR1 SEHNR and CDR2 FQNEAQ (reference sequence). With 1 base removed from V and 2 bases from J, the gap between germline ends came to 11 bases. The CDR3 DNA is TGTGCCAGCAGCTTAGAGGCCGGATATAACACTGAAGCTTTCTTT. It yields the protein CASSLEAGYNTEAFF.

This clonotype was detected only a few times. The rearrangement joins TRBV3-1 to TRBJ1-6, with D perhaps TRBD1 (6 bases). Germline CDR1 and CDR2: LGHDT and YNNKEL (reference sequence). This CDR3 region has 14 residues. V lost 0 bases, J lost 9 bases, and 9 bases lay in between. In DNA, the CDR3 is TGTGCCAGCAGCCAAGACGGGGGGCTTTCACCCCTCCACTTT. Translating gives CASSQDGGLSPLHF. Full variable domain (remainder filled in from reference TRBV3-1 and TRBJ1-6): DTAVSQTPKYLVTQMGNDKSIKCEQNLGHDTMYWYKQDSKKFLKIMFSYNNKELIINETVPNRFSPKSPDKAHLNLHINSLELGDSAVYFCASSQDGGLSPLHFGNGTRLTVT.

This clonotype was seen a few times. This chain links TRBV7-2 with TRBJ1-5, with D unresolved. Germline loops: CDR1 SGHTA, CDR2 FQGNSA. CDR3 length equals 15 residues. V was clipped by 1 base and J by 5 bases, with 12 bases between them. The CDR3 bases are TGTGCCAGCAGCTTAGGTTCGGCAGTTCATCAGCCCCAGCATTTT. Protein: CASSLGSAVHQPQHF.

This clonotype was picked up a small number of times. The gene calls are TRBV7-2 and TRBJ2-2, with 7 bases that match TRBD2. The V gene's germline CDR1 is SGHTA and CDR2 FQGNSA. The V segment lost 5 bases and the J segment 8 bases; nucleotides outside the gene matches: 11. The CDR3 is 15 amino acids. This CDR3 reads CASSQLVGGTGELFF. The CDR3 DNA follows: TGTGCCAGCAGCCAGTTGGTCGGGGGGACTGGGGAGCTGTTTTTT.